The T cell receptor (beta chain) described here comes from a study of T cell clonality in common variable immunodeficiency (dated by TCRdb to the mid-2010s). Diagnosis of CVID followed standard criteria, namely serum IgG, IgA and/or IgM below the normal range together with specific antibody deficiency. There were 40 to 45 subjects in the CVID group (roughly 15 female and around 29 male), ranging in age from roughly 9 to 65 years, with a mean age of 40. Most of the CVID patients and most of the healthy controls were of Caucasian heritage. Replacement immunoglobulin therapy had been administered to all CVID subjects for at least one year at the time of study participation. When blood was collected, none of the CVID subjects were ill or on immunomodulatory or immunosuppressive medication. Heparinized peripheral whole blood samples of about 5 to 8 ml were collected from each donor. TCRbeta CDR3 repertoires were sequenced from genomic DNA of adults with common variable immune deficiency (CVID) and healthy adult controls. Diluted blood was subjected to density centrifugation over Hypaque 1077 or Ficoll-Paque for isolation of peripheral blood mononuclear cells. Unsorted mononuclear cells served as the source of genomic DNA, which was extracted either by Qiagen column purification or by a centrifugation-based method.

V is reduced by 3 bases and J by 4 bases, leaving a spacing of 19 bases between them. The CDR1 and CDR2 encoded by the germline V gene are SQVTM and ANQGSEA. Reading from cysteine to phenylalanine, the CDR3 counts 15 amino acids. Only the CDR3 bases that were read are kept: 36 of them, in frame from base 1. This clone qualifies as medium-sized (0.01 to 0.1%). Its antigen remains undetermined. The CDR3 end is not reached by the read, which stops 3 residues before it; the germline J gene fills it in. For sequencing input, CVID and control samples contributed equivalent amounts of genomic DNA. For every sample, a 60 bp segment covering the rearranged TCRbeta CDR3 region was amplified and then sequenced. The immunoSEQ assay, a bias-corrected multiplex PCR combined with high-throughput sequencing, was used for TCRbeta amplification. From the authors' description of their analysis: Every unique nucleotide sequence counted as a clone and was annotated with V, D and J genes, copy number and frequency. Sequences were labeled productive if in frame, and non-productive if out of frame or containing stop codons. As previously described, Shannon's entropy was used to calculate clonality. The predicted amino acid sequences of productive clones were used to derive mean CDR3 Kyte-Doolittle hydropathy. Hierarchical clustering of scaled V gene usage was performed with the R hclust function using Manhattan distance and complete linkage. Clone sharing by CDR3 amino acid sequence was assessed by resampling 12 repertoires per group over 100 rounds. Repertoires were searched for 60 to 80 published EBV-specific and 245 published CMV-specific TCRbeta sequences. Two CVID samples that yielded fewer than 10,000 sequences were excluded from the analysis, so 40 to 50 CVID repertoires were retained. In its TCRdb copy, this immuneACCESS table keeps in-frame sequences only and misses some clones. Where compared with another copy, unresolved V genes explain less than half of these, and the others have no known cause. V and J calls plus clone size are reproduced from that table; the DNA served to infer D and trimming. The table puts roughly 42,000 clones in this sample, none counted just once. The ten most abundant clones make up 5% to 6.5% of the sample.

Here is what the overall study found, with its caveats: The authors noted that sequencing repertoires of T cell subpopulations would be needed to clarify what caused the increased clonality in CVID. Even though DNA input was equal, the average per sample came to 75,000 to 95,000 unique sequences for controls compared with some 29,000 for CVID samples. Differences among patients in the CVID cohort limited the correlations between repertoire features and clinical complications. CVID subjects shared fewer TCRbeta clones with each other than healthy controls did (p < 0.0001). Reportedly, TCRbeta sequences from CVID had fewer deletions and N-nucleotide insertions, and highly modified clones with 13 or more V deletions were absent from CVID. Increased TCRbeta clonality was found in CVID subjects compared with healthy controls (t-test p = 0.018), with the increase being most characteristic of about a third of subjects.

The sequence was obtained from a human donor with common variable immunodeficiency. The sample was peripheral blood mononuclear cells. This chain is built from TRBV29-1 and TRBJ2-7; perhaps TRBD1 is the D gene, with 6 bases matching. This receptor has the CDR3 CSVDSFGQRPYEQYF. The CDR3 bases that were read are TGCAGCGTTGACTCCTTCGGACAGAGGCCGTACGAG.